This is a list of T cell receptor beta chains from one sample in a study of Graves' ophthalmopathy and Graves' hyperthyroidism. From the multiplex PCR reads, TCRdb called clonotypes with MiXCR, one entry per CDR3 protein. This table has almost 750,000 distinct CDR3 sequences, roughly 41% appearing once. Sequences were obtained from peripheral blood. Every receptor here comes from an adult man with Graves' ophthalmopathy. The CDR3 runs from the conserved cysteine through the conserved F or W.

j_gene,v_gene,CDR3aa
TRBJ2-2,TRBV2,CASSAQTGSSTGELFF
TRBJ1-2,TRBV24-1,CATSDAGDRPNYGYTF
TRBJ2-2,TRBV29-1,CSVARLAGNTGELFF
TRBJ1-2,TRBV19,CARIRTGFGYTF
TRBJ2-7,TRBV7-3,CASRFHGTGGIEQYF
TRBJ1-1,TRBV10-3,CASRRALQGTSAEAFF
TRBJ1-4,TRBV25-1,CASSELGHNEKLFF
TRBJ1-6,TRBV5-8,CASSLGVGADSPLHF
TRBJ1-2,TRBV2,CASSEVGAYGYTF
TRBJ1-6,TRBV10-3,CAISGSRDSPLHF
TRBJ1-4,TRBV29-1,CSVQPDRGRIKLFF
TRBJ2-5,TRBV5-5,CASSFRGGTGVTQYF
TRBJ2-3,TRBV10-3,CAISDPLAGGTDTQYF
TRBJ1-5,TRBV20-1,CSASQNNLGQPQHF
TRBJ1-5,TRBV12-3/TRBV12-4,CASTLGRAGDQPQHF
TRBJ1-5,TRBV10-3,CAISVSDYSNQPQHF
TRBJ1-1,TRBV2,CASSVDTNTEAFF
TRBJ1-2,TRBV7-9,CASSLAPFLPDYGYTF
TRBJ2-2,TRBV11-2,CASRLGRVNTGELFF
TRBJ1-1,TRBV4-1,CASSQPIRGTEAFF
TRBJ2-5,TRBV19,CASSTSGTRRETQYF
TRBJ2-7,TRBV6-5,CASRSGLAGLNEQYF
TRBJ2-3,TRBV20-1,CSALDRGSGGLGTDTQYF
TRBJ1-4,TRBV5-5,CASSHETGGIEKLFF
TRBJ2-5,TRBV20-1,CSARGTVQETQYF
TRBJ1-2,TRBV20-1,CSAAGTGGGYTF
TRBJ1-5,TRBV20-1,CSAITGQGGSNQPQHF
TRBJ1-3,TRBV12-3/TRBV12-4,CASSEARPGAMGGNTIYF
TRBJ1-3,TRBV6-1,CASSSRGDGNTIYF
TRBJ2-6,TRBV7-9,CAGSQDRSGANVLTF
TRBJ2-7,TRBV7-2,CASSPGLAGHYEQYF
TRBJ1-1,TRBV9,CASTPPGRTEAFF
TRBJ2-3,TRBV10-3,CASSDSGPPDTQYF
TRBJ1-5,TRBV13,CASSLGGRGPQHF
TRBJ2-7,TRBV29-1,CSARTSSYEQYF
TRBJ1-1,TRBV6-5,CASSELGTGGTEASF
TRBJ2-7,TRBV7-9,CASSPYPRTGDKIHEQYF
TRBJ1-6,TRBV20-1,CSARTDRGDSPLHF
TRBJ1-5,TRBV25-1,CTSNQPQHF
TRBJ2-7,TRBV6-5,CASSLRQTRSYEQYF
TRBJ1-6,TRBV2,CAWSVVRGPTNSPLHF
TRBJ1-3,TRBV11-2,CASRLGVMNSGNTIYF
TRBJ2-7,TRBV15,CAASSHSTGSYEQYF
TRBJ1-4,TRBV25-1,CASSEYAGTMDEKLFF
TRBJ1-1,TRBV20-1,CSARDLYSRILSTEAFF
TRBJ1-1,TRBV7-8,CASSKMTSNTEAFF
TRBJ1-5,TRBV15,CATSAGQGGGQPQHF
TRBJ2-5,TRBV7-8,CASSLTRLAGGQLSKTQYF
TRBJ2-7,TRBV7-9,CASSLWTGEQYF
TRBJ2-7,TRBV29-1,CSVGGTGVLDEQYF
TRBJ2-5,TRBV29-1,CSVEVGGRGQETQYF
TRBJ1-6,TRBV9,CASSLLQGGQSPLHF
TRBJ1-3,TRBV2,CASRRDRYSGNTIYF
TRBJ1-1,TRBV25-1,CAWKGGAEAFF
TRBJ1-1,TRBV7-9,CASSLIANTEAFF